Included here is one T cell receptor (beta chain) sequence, with context. The clone's antigen remains unknown. Base qualities are not provided; no much larger clone lies one nucleotide away. This sample was taken from a study of blood T cell repertoires in COVID-19 (dated by TCRdb to the early 2020s). Regarding the study in general: The collaborator samples originated in the United States, Italy and Spain and spanned the acute and convalescent phases of COVID-19. Deeply sampled blood TCRbeta repertoires from subjects exposed to, actively infected with, or recovered from COVID-19 were included in the dataset. The samples were drawn from two sources: the first 160 participants of the ongoing ImmuneRACE study, and 1,200 or so subjects contributed by 6 global collaborators. A freely available public database, intended as a resource for researchers studying the immune response to SARS-CoV-2, is where the repertoires were released. The material from the prospective study consisted of cDNA or gDNA derived from T cells, B-cell-depleted T cells, or PBMCs. Where available, HLA class I and class II types were taken from metadata supplied by the sample provider and were not determined by assay-based typing. Sample metadata almost always included a de-identified subject ID, COVID-19 status, age in years and sex.

Here is what the overall study found, with its caveats: Clinical and demographic metadata were provided uncurated, with the amount varying by source and participant.

The immunoSEQ Assay, a bias-controlled multiplex PCR, was used to amplify TCRbeta CDR3 regions from genomic DNA. The study's own analysis went as follows. The number of nucleated cells in each sample was estimated by amplification of reference gene primers within the assay. Sequence reads were collapsed and filtered to measure the absolute abundance of every unique TCRbeta CDR3 rearrangement. For each sample, productive Simpson clonality was calculated as the square root of Simpson's diversity index across productive rearrangements. The table comes from immuneACCESS by way of TCRdb, which keeps in-frame sequences with V and J called. Part of the clones is missing from these tables; in studies checked, under half for an unresolved V gene and the rest for unknown reasons. Clone size and V and J calls were adopted from that table, with D and trimming inferred from the DNA. This sample comprises about 89,000 clones, approximately 86% of them detected only once. 1.2% of the sample rests with the top ten.

Collaborating institutions collected whole blood in K2EDTA tubes following their own protocols. Collaborator samples were shipped for TCRbeta analysis as frozen whole blood, isolated PBMCs, or DNA extracted from either sample type. Clipping removes 10 bases from V and 0 bases from J, with 10 as the unmatched junction base count. CDR1 and CDR2 were assigned from the germline V gene (reference sequence) as LGHDT and YNNKEL. The CDR3 contains 16 residues, cysteine and phenylalanine counted. Kept here is only the CDR3 DNA, which spans 48 bases and is read in frame from base 1. The chain joins TRBV3-1 (or the pseudogene TRBV3-2) to TRBJ2-2; 8 nucleotides in the junction match TRBD2. Sequenced material: peripheral blood. This sequence was found in an elderly man with active or convalescent COVID-19. The CDR3 here reads CATMGREASNTGELFF. The DNA is TGTGCCACCATGGGGCGGGAGGCGTCGAACACCGGGGAGCTGTTTTTT.